Following are 24 T cell receptor beta chains from one sample sequenced in a study of T cells in tuberculosis. This table comes from immunoSEQ multiplex PCR, and its TCRdb copy is limited to in-frame clones, with some not included. The top ten hold about 4.5% of the sample, which has under 40,000 clones, 94% seen once. Time point: new active TB diagnosis, blood taken before or within 7 days of starting treatment. Sequenced here: PBMCs, sampled at tuberculosis diagnosis. The receptor set was obtained from an adult with tuberculosis.

This chain connects TRBV7-2 to TRBJ1-1, with D unclear. There are 13 residues in the CDR3. V was shortened by 5 bases and J by 1 base, with 8 bases between the two germline ends. From germline, CDR1 is SGHTA and CDR2 FQGNSA. CDR3 in amino acids: CASSGGRNTEAFF. In nucleotides, the CDR3 is TGTGCCAGCAGCGGCGGCCGGAACACTGAAGCTTTCTTT.

The chain uses TRBV6-6 and TRBJ2-5; the D gene is possibly TRBD1 (5 bases). The CDR3 is made up of 12 amino acids. Germline V CDR1 and CDR2: MNHNY, SVGAGI (reference sequence). Between the trimmed V and J ends, which lost 4 bases and 4 bases, there was a span of 7 bases. The CDR3 loop reads CASSWGRETQYF. The DNA of the CDR3 is TGTGCCAGCAGTTGGGGCCGAGAGACCCAGTACTTC.

The CDR3 bases are TGTGCCAGCAGTTACGGTCCGGGGTCTGAAGCTTTCTTT. Residues: CASSYGPGSEAFF. The rearrangement joins TRBV6-5 to TRBJ1-1; no clear D gene. V dropped 2 bases and J dropped 6 bases, with 10 bases sitting between them. This CDR3 is 13 amino acids long. The germline V gene has CDR1 MNHEY and CDR2 SVGAGI.

The chain carries TRBV6-1 and TRBJ1-2, with TRBD1 matching over 11 bases. Germline assignment: CDR1 MNHNS and CDR2 SASEGT. V shed 0 bases and J 5 bases; nucleotides not matched to a gene: 5. The CDR3 is made up of 16 amino acids. DNA of the CDR3: TGTGCCAGCAGTGAAGCGCACGGACAGGGGGCGTATGGCTACACCTTC. Its translation: CASSEAHGQGAYGYTF.

CDR3 nucleotide sequence: TGTGCCAGCAGCCAGGAGGGGGCCACCTCGAGATCACCCCTCCACTTT. Protein product: CASSQEGATSRSPLHF. The chain uses TRBV4-2 and TRBJ1-6, with 7 bases that match TRBD1. V shed 3 bases, J shed 10 bases, and the junction held 12 bases outside the gene matches. Germline assignment: CDR1 LGHNA and CDR2 YNFKEQ. CDR3 length: 16 amino acids.

The CDR3: CASSSGMTARYYEQYF. The CDR3 DNA is TGCGCCAGCAGCTCGGGAATGACGGCAAGATACTACGAGCAGTACTTC. The rearrangement uses TRBV5-1 and TRBJ2-7; D perhaps matches TRBD2 (5 bases). Between the trimmed V and J ends, which lost 3 bases and 3 bases, there was a span of 19 bases. CDR3 length equals 16 residues. The germline V gene encodes CDR1 SGHRS and CDR2 YFSETQ. The whole variable domain, filled in from reference TRBV5-1 and TRBJ2-7, reads KAGVTQTPRYLIKTRGQQVTLSCSPISGHRSVSWYQQTPGQGLQFLFEYFSETQRNKGNFPGRFSGRQFSNSRSEMNVSTLELGDSALYLCASSSGMTARYYEQYFGPGTRLTVT.

The count of this clone is one. The chain combines TRBV5-1 with TRBJ2-7, with D tentatively TRBD2 (6 bases). Trimming removed 0 bases at V and 1 base at J, with 11 bases between. CDR1 SGHRS and CDR2 YFSETQ come from the germline V gene. The CDR3 is 15 residues long. The CDR3 region is CASSLVGGASYEQYF. The CDR3 region has the DNA TGCGCCAGCAGCTTGGTCGGCGGGGCATCCTACGAGCAGTACTTC.

The genes are TRBV10-3 and TRBJ1-2, with 7 bases identical to TRBD1. The V gene's germline CDR1 is ENHRY and CDR2 SYGVKD. The CDR3 runs 15 residues. The ends lost 5 bases at V and 5 bases at J; junction bases unmatched: 11. The chain's CDR3 is CAISSRTGTAYGYTF. CDR3 nucleotides: TGTGCCATCAGTTCAAGAACCGGGACAGCATATGGCTACACCTTC.

The V gene is TRBV7-9, the J gene TRBJ1-1, with D hard to call. The CDR3 spans 15 residues. Germline assignment: CDR1 SEHNR and CDR2 FQNEAQ (reference sequence). The V end lost 7 bases, the J end lost 0 bases, and 15 bases lay between the germline ends. The chain's CDR3 is CASTLLAPMNTEAFF. CDR3 nucleotide sequence: TGTGCCAGCACCCTCCTCGCGCCGATGAACACTGAAGCTTTCTTT.

The genes are TRBV4-1 and TRBJ1-1; 8 bases line up with TRBD1. CDR1 is MGHRA and CDR2 is YSYEKL in the germline V gene. Losses at the gene ends were 6 bases for V and 1 base for J; bases not matched to a gene: 7. The CDR3 totals 15 residues. The CDR3 DNA follows: TGCGCCAGCAGTCGGACAGGGTCAGAGAACACTGAAGCTTTCTTT. Its protein is CASSRTGSENTEAFF.

This clone came up once. This CDR3 reads CASSQAGQINEKLFF. The CDR3 DNA reads TGCGCCAGCAGCCAAGCAGGACAGATTAATGAAAAACTGTTTTTT. The chain carries TRBV4-1 and TRBJ1-4; D is possibly TRBD1 (6 bases). The CDR3 extends over 15 amino acids. CDR1 and CDR2 from the germline V gene are MGHRA and YSYEKL. V dropped 1 base and J dropped 4 bases, with 10 bases sitting between them.

The rearrangement uses TRBV7-9 and TRBJ1-6; possibly TRBD1 for D (6 bases). Trimming took off 5 bases at V and 10 bases at J, with 15 bases between the two ends. Germline CDR1 is SEHNR and CDR2 is FQNEAQ (reference sequence). This CDR3 comprises 14 residues. In nucleotides, the CDR3 is TGTGCCAGCAGCCACGGGACAACAAAATCACCCCTCCACTTT. Protein sequence: CASSHGTTKSPLHF. Based on the CDR3 plus reference TRBV7-9 and TRBJ1-6, the full variable domain is DTGVSQNPRHKITKRGQNVTFRCDPISEHNRLYWYRQTLGQGPEFLTYFQNEAQLEKSRLLSDRFSAERPKGSFSTLEIQRTEQGDSAMYLCASSHGTTKSPLHFGNGTRLTVT.

V gene TRBV18 combines with J gene TRBJ1-3; D ambiguous. V was clipped by 4 bases and J by 0 bases, with 4 bases between them. Germline V gives CDR1 KGHSH, CDR2 LQKENI. CDR3 length equals 13 residues. The CDR3 here is CASSLLSGNTIYF. In DNA form, the CDR3 reads TGTGCCAGCTCACTCCTCTCTGGAAACACCATATATTTT.

This clone was counted once. The chain couples TRBV27 to TRBJ1-5, with TRBD1 matching over 8 bases. V lost 6 bases, J lost 11 bases, and 15 bases stayed unmatched. Germline V gene sequence: CDR1 MNHEY, CDR2 SMNVEV (reference sequence). The CDR3 covers 15 residues. The chain's CDR3 is CASSEARQGRQSQHF. DNA for the CDR3: TGTGCCAGCAGCGAAGCGAGACAGGGGAGGCAGTCCCAGCATTTT.

This chain uses TRBV28 with TRBJ1-1; possible D gene TRBD1, 5 bases. Germline CDR1 MDHEN, CDR2 SYDVKM. The CDR3 covers 14 residues. V dropped 2 bases and J dropped 5 bases, with 12 bases sitting between them. The CDR3 loop reads CASSLLAGRTEAFF. The CDR3 coding sequence is TGTGCCAGCAGTTTACTTGCAGGGAGGACTGAAGCTTTCTTT.

This clone was observed once. The chain combines TRBV19 with TRBJ1-5; D is possibly TRBD1 (6 bases). This CDR3 region has 14 residues. Per germline, CDR1 LNHDA and CDR2 SQIVND (reference sequence). Trimming shortened V by 5 bases and J by 6 bases, and 14 bases separated the two germline ends. The chain's CDR3 is CASSAPRGGQPQHF. CDR3 sequence (DNA): TGTGCCAGTAGTGCCCCACGAGGGGGTCAGCCCCAGCATTTT.

The genes are TRBV4-1 and TRBJ2-3; 7 nucleotides agree with TRBD1. Germline V gene data show CDR1 as MGHRA and CDR2 as YSYEKL. The CDR3 extends over 16 amino acids. Unmatched junction bases numbered 9, after V lost 0 bases and J lost 6 bases. Here the CDR3 DNA reads TGCGCCAGCAGCCAAGATCCGGGACAGTGGGGGGATACGCAGTATTTT. Encoded protein: CASSQDPGQWGDTQYF.

CDR3 bases: TGTGCCAGCCGGCTAGCGGGGGTCGAGACCCAGTACTTC. Translation gives CASRLAGVETQYF. The rearrangement uses TRBV5-4 and TRBJ2-5, with 10 bases matching TRBD2. The V segment lost 7 bases and the J segment 5 bases; nucleotides outside the gene matches: 5. The CDR3 covers 13 residues. Germline V gene sequence: CDR1 SGHNT, CDR2 YYREEE (reference sequence).

This chain connects TRBV7-2 to TRBJ1-6; 7 bases map to TRBD1. The CDR3 is 15 amino acids. The V gene end was trimmed by 5 bases and the J gene end by 6 bases; junction bases not matched to a gene: 7. CDR1 is SGHTA, CDR2 FQGNSA, per germline. The CDR3 DNA sequence: TGTGCCAGCAGCGCACAGGGGATTGGTAATTCACCCCTCCACTTT. Translation: CASSAQGIGNSPLHF.

This clone has a handful of counts. The V call is TRBV4-3, the J call TRBJ2-1, with TRBD2 matching over 8 bases. The CDR3 covers 15 residues. Germline V CDR1 and CDR2: LGHNA, YSLEER. Trimming cost V 3 bases and J 4 bases; bases outside gene matches: 5. CDR3 nucleotide sequence: TGCGCCAGCAGCCACAGGGGCGGGGGGTACAATGAGCAGTTCTTC. The encoded protein is CASSHRGGGYNEQFF.

This chain joins TRBV7-9 and TRBJ1-2; D is perhaps TRBD1 (6 bases). The CDR3 contains 13 residues. The V gene's germline CDR1 is SEHNR and CDR2 FQNEAQ (reference sequence). V was shortened by 10 bases and J by 7 bases, with 19 bases between the two germline ends. The CDR3 sequence: CATSRAGAGGYTF. The CDR3 nucleotides read TGTGCCACTTCGCGGGCGGGGGCCGGTGGCTACACCTTC.

The gene calls are TRBV5-1 and TRBJ1-2; D gene uncertain. Germline-derived CDR1 and CDR2 are SGHRS and YFSETQ. CDR3 size: 13 residues. Trimming stripped 1 base from V and 12 bases from J, with 16 bases between. The CDR3 DNA sequence: TGCGCCAGCAGCTTGAAAGGAGGGCGAGAGGACACCTTC. Translating gives CASSLKGGREDTF.

This clone was seen a handful of times. The V gene is TRBV27, the J gene TRBJ1-1; 9 bases agree with TRBD1. Germline CDR1 MNHEY, CDR2 SMNVEV (reference sequence). V lost 8 bases, J lost 1 base, and 5 bases stayed unmatched. This CDR3 has 14 residues. The CDR3 region is CASGLGQGNTEAFF. CDR3 in DNA: TGTGCCAGCGGCCTGGGACAGGGGAACACTGAAGCTTTCTTT.

The chain joins TRBV19 to TRBJ2-2, with D maybe TRBD2 (5 bases). V gave up 9 bases and J gave up 0 bases, with 11 bases separating them. The germline CDR1 and CDR2 sequences are LNHDA and SQIVND (reference sequence). This CDR3 contains 14 residues. The CDR3 sequence is CASQRGSNTGELFF. As DNA, the CDR3 is TGTGCCAGCCAACGGGGTTCGAACACCGGGGAGCTGTTTTTT.